This T cell receptor (beta chain) was retrieved from a study of blood T cells in healthy people across ages (dated by TCRdb to 2014 to 2015). With respect to the entire study: In model experiments, template switching captured about one uniquely barcoded TCR beta cDNA molecule for every two T cells. To avoid experimental bias, donors of different ages were randomly spread across the sequencing lanes. To track age-related changes in TCR beta repertoire diversity, the study relied on deep sequencing normalized with unique cDNA molecular identifiers. The study analyzed two additional independent replicas of 1 million unique cDNA reads from the same blood draw for two donors, one aged 18 to 29 and one aged 80 or older. Four age groups were formed from the donors: young (average around 15 years), middle-aged (around 40), aged (62) and long-lived (about 75). What the work shows at the level of the full study, not this receptor alone: The long-lived group showed more naive CD4+ T cells, fewer expanded clones and increased TCR diversity than the aged group, suggesting age selection. Because profiling used bulk unsorted PBMCs, naive and antigen-experienced compartments could not be compared conclusively. Observed TCR beta diversity correlated strongly with the percentage of naive T cells measured by flow cytometry. Because donor CMV infection status was unknown, age-related changes in expanded clonotypes were potentially confounded. Estimates of total diversity based on one million sequenced T cells were regarded as lower bounds and as underestimates. As age increased, observed TCR beta diversity per million T cells dropped in a roughly linear way, and a significant reduction was already evident by age about 40.

The donors were 40 or so Caucasian individuals from Russia, aged roughly 6 to 90 years, who were systemically healthy. Roughly 9 milliliters of peripheral blood were drawn from each donor into EDTA-treated Vacutainer tubes. Ficoll-Paque density-gradient centrifugation was used to isolate PBMCs, with at least 7 million per sample. Total RNA, at least 6 micrograms per sample, was extracted from PBMCs with Trizol reagent. For every donor, flow cytometry on a PBMC aliquot measured the percentage of naive CD45RAhigh/CD27high T cells. Libraries were made using 5' RACE. The sequencing machine was an Illumina HiSeq 2500. A second PCR of roughly 6 to 11 cycles was run with a J-beta primer mix and a sample-barcoded 5' primer. A template-switch 5' adaptor carrying 12 random nucleotides introduced a unique molecular identifier onto each TCR beta cDNA molecule. Each sample yielded at least 2.5 million CDR3-containing paired-end reads. First-strand cDNA was synthesized from all RNA with the Mint cDNA synthesis kit, primed by a TRBC-specific oligonucleotide. Following uracil-DNA glycosylase treatment, all cDNA underwent a first 18-cycle PCR with the universal primers M1SS and BC2_uni_R. The paper's processing steps were these. Normalization of each sample was performed by random selection of 1 million high-quality reads, each carrying a distinct molecular identifier. Reads sharing molecular identifiers were discarded rather than binned into consensus sequences. MiTCR, run with a Q25 quality threshold and the strictest error-elimination algorithm, handled CDR3 identification, clonotype clustering and error correction. A nonparametric unseen species model with Euler transformation was used to estimate a lower bound on total TCR beta diversity. Using fastp trimming at Q25 and MiXCR clonotype assembly, TCRdb reanalyzed the public sequencing data and kept in-frame beta chains. Entries are consolidated by CDR3 protein sequence, retaining the most common genes and DNA. TCRdb, rather than the study authors, made the V and J calls. The sample table lists hundreds of thousands of distinct CDR3 sequences, roughly 48% of them with a count of one. The top ten constitute roughly 24% of the sample.

Notes on this clonotype: The antigen it recognizes is unknown. No much larger clone exists at a distance of one base, and base qualities are not known.

Taken from the germline V gene, the CDR1 and CDR2 loops are KGHSH and LQKENI. The CDR3 measures 15 amino acids from cysteine to phenylalanine. CDR3 DNA only is kept here, 45 bases in frame from base 1. V is clipped by 3 bases and J by 4 bases, and the sequence between their germline boundaries is 14 bases long. This sequence uses TRBV18 and TRBJ2-3; the D gene assignment is perhaps TRBD1 or TRBD2, with each matching 6 bases. This receptor was obtained from a man older than 75 in good health. The sequenced sample was blood. In nucleotide form, the sequence is TGTGCCAGCTCACCGACAGGAGGGAACTCAGATACGCAGTATTTT. Protein translation: CASSPTGGNSDTQYF. The entire variable domain, with the stretches around the CDR3 drawn from the reference TRBV18 and TRBJ2-3 proteins, is NAGVMQNPRHLVRRRGQEARLRCSPMKGHSHVYWYRQLPEEGLKFMVYLQKENIIDESGMPKERFSAEFPKEGPSILRIQQVVRGDSAAYFCASSPTGGNSDTQYFGPGTRLTVL.